The 3 T cell receptor beta chains reported below all come from one sample, sequenced in a study of cytomegalovirus exposure and HLA in healthy donors. The PCR made use of 60 Vbeta and 13 Jbeta primers. Some clones are missing from TCRdb's copy, which holds only in-frame ones; the method was immunoSEQ multiplex PCR. The data hold about 95,000 clones, with around 75% observed a single time. The sample consisted of PBMCs. All receptors come from a young man in good health and CMV-seropositive.

CDR3 in amino acids: CASSQEGTVGYGYTF. The DNA for the CDR3 is TGTGCCAGCAGCCAAGAAGGGACAGTAGGCTATGGCTACACCTTC. This sequence joins TRBV14 and TRBJ1-2, with 7 bases aligning to TRBD1. Per germline, CDR1 SGHDN and CDR2 FVKESK. V gave up 0 bases and J gave up 4 bases; unmatched junction bases: 5. This CDR3 region has 15 residues.

This clone was detected a few times. The rearrangement joins TRBV10-1 to TRBJ2-7; 9 nucleotides match TRBD2. This CDR3 has 13 amino acids. The V gene end was trimmed by 4 bases and the J gene end by 10 bases; junction bases not matched to a gene: 8. CDR1 and CDR2 from the germline V gene are WNHNN and SYGVQD (reference sequence). This CDR3 is CASSGNSGGLQYF. CDR3 in DNA: TGCGCCAGCAGTGGAAATAGCGGGGGCCTCCAGTACTTC.

This CDR3 reads CASSLQGLGYEQYF. CDR3 DNA: TGTGCCAGCAGCCTACAGGGGCTGGGCTACGAGCAGTACTTC. V usage is TRBV5-4 and J usage is TRBJ2-7; 7 bases match TRBD1. Germline CDR1 reads SGHNT; CDR2 reads YYREEE (reference sequence). The CDR3 sequence is 14 residues long. V lost 4 bases to trimming and J lost 3 bases; unmatched junction nucleotides: 7.